The 2 T cell receptor beta chains in this list originate from one sample, sequenced in a study of blood T cell repertoires in COVID-19. Using immunoSEQ multiplex PCR, the repertoire was profiled, and TCRdb retains in-frame clones only, with some absent. The sample consists of roughly 100,000 clones, under 75% of them appearing once. Sequenced sample: peripheral blood. All receptors come from a man older than 75 with acute or convalescent COVID-19.

This clone was observed a few times. V gene TRBV6-5 combines with J gene TRBJ1-4, with 7 bases that match TRBD1. Trimming took 6 bases from V and 5 from J; bases not matched to a gene: 6. There are 14 residues in the CDR3. CDR1 and CDR2 (germline): MNHEY, SVGAGI. The DNA for the CDR3 is TGTGCCAGCAGCCGAGGGACAGCCAATGAAAAACTGTTTTTT. The encoded protein is CASSRGTANEKLFF.

V and J are TRBV30 and TRBJ2-5; 10 bases align to TRBD1. V gave up 3 bases and J gave up 5 bases; unmatched junction bases: 9. The CDR3 extends over 15 amino acids. CDR1 is GTSNPN and CDR2 is SVGIG in the germline V gene (reference sequence). As DNA, the CDR3 is TGTGCCTGGAGCGCCCCCGGGACAGGGGTCGAGACCCAGTACTTC. Protein: CAWSAPGTGVETQYF.